This TCR beta chain stems from a study of blood T cell repertoires in COVID-19. Concerning this clone: Other nucleotide sequences in the sample specify the same CDR3.

Before they entered the study, exposed participants had met a COVID-19 case within 2 weeks. V lost 0 bases and J lost 1, with 5 bases in between. Germline V lookup: CDR1 SGHDT, CDR2 YYEEEE. This CDR3 spans 14 amino acids. Per the original methods: Amplification from reference gene primers served as the basis for estimated nucleated cell counts. Method: immunoSEQ multiplex PCR; TCRdb's copy keeps in-frame clones and lacks some. For V, J and clone size, that table is used; D and trimming come from the DNA. Here the sample spans about 270,000 clones, approximately 90% being singletons. The sequencing input was PBMCs or T cells enriched from blood (not recorded which). The receptor was derived from a man aged 35 to 55 who had been exposed to COVID-19. This chain joins TRBV5-6 and TRBJ1-5, with unresolved D. The CDR3 coding sequence is TGTGCCAGCAGCTTGGGGCAGAGCAATCAGCCCCAGCATTTT. It encodes CASSLGQSNQPQHF.